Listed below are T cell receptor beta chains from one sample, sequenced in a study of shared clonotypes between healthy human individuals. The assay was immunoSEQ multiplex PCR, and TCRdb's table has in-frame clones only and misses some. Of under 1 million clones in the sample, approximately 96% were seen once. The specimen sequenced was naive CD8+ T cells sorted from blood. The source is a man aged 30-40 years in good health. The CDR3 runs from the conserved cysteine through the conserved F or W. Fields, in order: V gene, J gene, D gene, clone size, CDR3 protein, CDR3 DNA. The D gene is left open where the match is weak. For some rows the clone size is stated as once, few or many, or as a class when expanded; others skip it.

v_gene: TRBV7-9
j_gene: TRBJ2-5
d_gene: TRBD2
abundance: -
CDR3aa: CASSPKTSGSFETQYF
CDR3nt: TGTGCCAGCAGCCCGAAGACTAGCGGGAGTTTTGAGACCCAGTACTTC

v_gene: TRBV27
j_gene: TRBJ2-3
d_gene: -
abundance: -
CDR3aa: CASTLEGTSTDTQYF
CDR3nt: TGTGCCAGCACCTTAGAGGGGACTAGCACAGATACGCAGTATTTT

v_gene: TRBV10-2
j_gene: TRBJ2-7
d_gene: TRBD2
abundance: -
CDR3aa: CASRAGDSYEQYF
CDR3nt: TGCGCCAGCAGGGCGGGAGACTCCTACGAGCAGTACTTC

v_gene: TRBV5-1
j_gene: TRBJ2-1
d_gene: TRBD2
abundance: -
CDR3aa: CASSTGLAGAYNEQFF
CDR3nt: TGCGCCAGCAGCACGGGACTAGCGGGAGCCTACAATGAGCAGTTCTTC

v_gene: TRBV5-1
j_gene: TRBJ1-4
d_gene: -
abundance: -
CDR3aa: CASSLAGGLGEKLFF
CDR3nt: TGCGCCAGCAGCTTGGCCGGGGGGCTTGGTGAAAAACTGTTTTTT

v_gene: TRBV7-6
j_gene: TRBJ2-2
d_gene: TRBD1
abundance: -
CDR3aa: CASSSPDEGQGFTGELFF
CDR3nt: TGTGCCAGCAGCTCCCCGGACGAGGGACAGGGTTTCACCGGGGAGCTGTTTTTT

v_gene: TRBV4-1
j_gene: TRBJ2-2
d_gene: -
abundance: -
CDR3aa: CASSPSWADANTGELFF
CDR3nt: TGCGCCAGCAGCCCTAGCTGGGCGGACGCGAACACCGGGGAGCTGTTTTTT

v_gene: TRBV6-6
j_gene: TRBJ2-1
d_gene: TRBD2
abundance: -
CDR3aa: CASRRAGASYNEQFF
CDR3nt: TGTGCCAGCAGAAGAGCGGGAGCGTCCTACAATGAGCAGTTCTTC

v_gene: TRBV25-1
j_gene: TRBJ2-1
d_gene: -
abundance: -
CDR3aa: CASSRDTSIEQFF
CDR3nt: TGTGCCAGCAGTAGGGACACATCGATTGAGCAGTTCTTC

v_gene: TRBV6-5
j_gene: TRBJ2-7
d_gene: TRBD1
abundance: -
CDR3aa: CASSLRDRDYEQYF
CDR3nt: TGTGCCAGCAGCCTCCGGGACAGGGACTACGAGCAGTACTTC

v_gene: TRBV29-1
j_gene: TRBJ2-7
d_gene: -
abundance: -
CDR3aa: CSVEGPHYEQYF
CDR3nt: TGCAGCGTTGAGGGACCGCACTACGAGCAGTACTTC

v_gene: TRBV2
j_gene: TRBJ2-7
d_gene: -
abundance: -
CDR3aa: CASSEYGGVWYEQYF
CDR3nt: TGTGCCAGCAGTGAATATGGGGGAGTGTGGTACGAGCAGTACTTC

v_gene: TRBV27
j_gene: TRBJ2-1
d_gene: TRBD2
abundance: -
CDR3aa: CASSFKGLAGGNIYLDEQFF
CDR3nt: TGTGCCAGCAGTTTTAAAGGACTAGCGGGAGGGAATATATATCTGGATGAGCAGTTCTTC

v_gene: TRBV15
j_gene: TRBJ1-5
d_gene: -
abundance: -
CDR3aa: CATSRDRSNQPQHF
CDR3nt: TGTGCCACCAGCAGAGATCGTAGCAATCAGCCCCAGCATTTT

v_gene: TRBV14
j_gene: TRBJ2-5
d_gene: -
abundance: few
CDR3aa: CASSQVRQDQETQYF
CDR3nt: TGTGCCAGCAGCCAAGTAAGACAGGACCAAGAGACCCAGTACTTC

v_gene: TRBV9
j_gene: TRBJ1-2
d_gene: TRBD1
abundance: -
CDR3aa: CASSVDPIQGNYGYTF
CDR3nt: TGTGCCAGCAGCGTAGACCCTATACAGGGGAACTATGGCTACACCTTC

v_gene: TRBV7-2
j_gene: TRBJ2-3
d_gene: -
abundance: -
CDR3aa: CASRPTGRRTDTQYF
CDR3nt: TGTGCCAGCAGACCAACAGGGAGACGCACAGATACGCAGTATTTT

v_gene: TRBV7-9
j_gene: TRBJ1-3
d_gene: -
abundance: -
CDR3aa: CASSFPSGNTIYF
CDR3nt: TGTGCCAGCAGCTTTCCTTCTGGAAACACCATATATTTT

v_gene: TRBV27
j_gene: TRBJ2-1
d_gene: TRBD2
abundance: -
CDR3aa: CASRASGINEQFF
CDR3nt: TGTGCCAGTCGGGCTAGCGGGATCAATGAGCAGTTCTTC

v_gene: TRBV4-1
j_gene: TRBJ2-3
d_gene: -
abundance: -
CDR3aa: CASSQVPGAGLTDTQYF
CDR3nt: TGCGCCAGCAGCCAAGTCCCCGGGGCAGGGCTGACAGATACGCAGTATTTT

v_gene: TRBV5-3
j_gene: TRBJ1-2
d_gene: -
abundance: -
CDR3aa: CARSPLFGRTNYGYTF
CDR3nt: TGTGCCAGAAGCCCACTTTTTGGAAGGACCAACTATGGCTACACCTTC

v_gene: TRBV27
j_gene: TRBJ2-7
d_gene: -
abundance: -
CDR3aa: CASSPGHFYEQYF
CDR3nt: TGTGCCAGCAGCCCGGGACACTTCTACGAGCAGTACTTC

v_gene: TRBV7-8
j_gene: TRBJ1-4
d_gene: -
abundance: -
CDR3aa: CASSLVVATATNEKLFF
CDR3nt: TGTGCCAGCAGCTTAGTAGTAGCAACTGCAACTAATGAAAAACTGTTTTTT

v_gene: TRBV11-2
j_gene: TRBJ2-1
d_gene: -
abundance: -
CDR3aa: CASSLGGTGSLLHNEQFF
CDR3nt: TGTGCCAGCAGCTTAGGGGGTACAGGGTCCTTGTTACACAATGAGCAGTTCTTC

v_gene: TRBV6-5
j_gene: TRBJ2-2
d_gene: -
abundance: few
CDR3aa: CASSYSNTGELFF
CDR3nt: TGTGCCAGCAGTTACTCGAACACCGGGGAGCTGTTTTTT

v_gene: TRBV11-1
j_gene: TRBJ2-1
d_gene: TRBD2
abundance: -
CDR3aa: CASSFHSGRGRDEQFF
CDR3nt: TGTGCCAGCAGTTTCCATAGCGGGAGAGGACGGGATGAGCAGTTCTTC

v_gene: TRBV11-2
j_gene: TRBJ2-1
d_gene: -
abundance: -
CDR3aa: CASDTSGDNEQFF
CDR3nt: TGTGCCAGCGACACCTCGGGCGACAATGAGCAGTTCTTC

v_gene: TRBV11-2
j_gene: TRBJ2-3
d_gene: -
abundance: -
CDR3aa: CASSLGVSEKTDTQYF
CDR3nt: TGTGCCAGCAGCTTAGGCGTTAGCGAGAAGACAGATACGCAGTATTTT

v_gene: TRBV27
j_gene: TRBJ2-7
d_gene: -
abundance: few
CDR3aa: CASSLIGDEQYF
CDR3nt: TGTGCCAGCAGCTTAATCGGAGACGAGCAGTACTTC

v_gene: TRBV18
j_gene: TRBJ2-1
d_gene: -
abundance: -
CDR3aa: CASSPGIMDEQFF
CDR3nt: TGTGCCAGCTCACCGGGGATAATGGATGAGCAGTTCTTC

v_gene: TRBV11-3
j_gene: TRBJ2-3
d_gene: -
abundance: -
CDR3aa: CASSFPADTQYF
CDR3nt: TGTGCCAGCAGCTTCCCGGCAGATACGCAGTATTTT

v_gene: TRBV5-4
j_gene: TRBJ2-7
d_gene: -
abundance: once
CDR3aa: CASSLHSNYEQYF
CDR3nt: TGTGCCAGCAGCTTGCACAGTAACTACGAGCAGTACTTC

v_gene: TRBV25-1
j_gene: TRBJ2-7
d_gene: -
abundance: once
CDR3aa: CASSGLGREQYF
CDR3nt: TGTGCCAGCAGTGGCCTCGGGCGGGAGCAGTACTTC

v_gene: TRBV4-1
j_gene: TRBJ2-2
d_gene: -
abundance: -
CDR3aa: CASSLPWGSNTGELFF
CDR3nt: TGCGCCAGCAGCCTTCCCTGGGGGTCGAACACCGGGGAGCTGTTTTTT

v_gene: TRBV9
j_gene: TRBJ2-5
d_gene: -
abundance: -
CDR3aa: CAVTALKSRNQETQYF
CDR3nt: TGTGCCGTCACCGCCCTCAAATCGCGGAACCAAGAGACCCAGTACTTC

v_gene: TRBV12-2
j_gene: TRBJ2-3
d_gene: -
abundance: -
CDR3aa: CASRPTGTLRASTDTQYF
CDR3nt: TGTGCAAGTCGCCCCACCGGGACACTAAGAGCTAGCACAGATACGCAGTATTTT

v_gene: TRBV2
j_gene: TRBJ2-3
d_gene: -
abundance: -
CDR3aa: CASSQEGNTQYF
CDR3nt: TGTGCCAGCAGTCAGGAAGGAAATACGCAGTATTTT

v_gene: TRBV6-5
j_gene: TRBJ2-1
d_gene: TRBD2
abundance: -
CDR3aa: CASSSGLAGGGEQFF
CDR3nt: TGTGCCAGCAGCTCGGGACTAGCGGGAGGTGGTGAGCAGTTCTTC

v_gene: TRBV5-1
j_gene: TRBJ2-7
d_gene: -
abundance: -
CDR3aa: CASSLAQDYTYEQYF
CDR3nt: TGCGCCAGCAGCTTGGCCCAGGATTATACCTACGAGCAGTACTTC

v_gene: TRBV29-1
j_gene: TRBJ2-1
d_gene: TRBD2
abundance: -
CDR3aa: CSVGDSGDRGNEQFF
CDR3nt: TGCAGCGTTGGAGATAGCGGGGATCGGGGCAATGAGCAGTTCTTC

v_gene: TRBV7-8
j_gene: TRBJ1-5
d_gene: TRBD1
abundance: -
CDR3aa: CASSRDRVNFNQPQHF
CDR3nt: TGTGCCAGCAGCCGGGACAGGGTCAACTTCAATCAGCCCCAGCATTTT

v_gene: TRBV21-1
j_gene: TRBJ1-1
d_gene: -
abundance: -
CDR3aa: CASRGTGQAFF
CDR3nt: TGTGCCAGCAGAGGGACAGGCCAAGCTTTCTTT

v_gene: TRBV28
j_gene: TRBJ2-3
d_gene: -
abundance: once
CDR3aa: CASRPTGMWATDTQYF
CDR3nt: TGTGCCAGCAGACCTACAGGAATGTGGGCCACAGATACGCAGTATTTT

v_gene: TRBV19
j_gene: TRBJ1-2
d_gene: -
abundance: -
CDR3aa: CASSIPGAADGYTF
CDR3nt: TGTGCCAGTAGTATCCCCGGGGCCGCAGACGGCTACACCTTC

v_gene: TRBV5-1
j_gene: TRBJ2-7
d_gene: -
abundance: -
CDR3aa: CASSLGLTVTYEQYF
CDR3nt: TGCGCCAGCAGCTTGGGTCTGACTGTCACCTACGAGCAGTACTTC

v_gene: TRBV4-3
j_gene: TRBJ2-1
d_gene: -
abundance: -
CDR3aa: CASSPRRGAGIVSNEQFF
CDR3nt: TGCGCCAGCAGCCCCCGGAGGGGTGCGGGAATAGTCAGTAATGAGCAGTTCTTC

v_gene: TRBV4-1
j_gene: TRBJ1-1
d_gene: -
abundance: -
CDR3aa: CASSRQDRGAFF
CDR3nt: TGCGCCAGCAGCCGGCAGGACCGGGGAGCTTTCTTT